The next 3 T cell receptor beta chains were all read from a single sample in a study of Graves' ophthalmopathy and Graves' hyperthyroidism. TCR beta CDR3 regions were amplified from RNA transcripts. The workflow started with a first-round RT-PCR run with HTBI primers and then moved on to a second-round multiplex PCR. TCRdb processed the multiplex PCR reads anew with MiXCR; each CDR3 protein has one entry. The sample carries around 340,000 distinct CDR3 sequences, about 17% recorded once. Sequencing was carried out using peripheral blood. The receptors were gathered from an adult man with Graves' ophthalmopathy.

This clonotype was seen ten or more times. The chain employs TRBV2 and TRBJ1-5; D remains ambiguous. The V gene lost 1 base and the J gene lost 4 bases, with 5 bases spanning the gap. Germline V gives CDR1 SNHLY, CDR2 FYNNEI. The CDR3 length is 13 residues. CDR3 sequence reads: CASSEVPNQPQHF. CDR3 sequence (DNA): TGTGCCAGCAGTGAAGTCCCGAATCAGCCCCAGCATTTT.

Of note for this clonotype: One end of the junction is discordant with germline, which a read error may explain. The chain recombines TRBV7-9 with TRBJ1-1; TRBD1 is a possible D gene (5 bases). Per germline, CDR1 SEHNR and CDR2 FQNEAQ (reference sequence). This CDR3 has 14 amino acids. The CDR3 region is CASSLQGVNTEALF. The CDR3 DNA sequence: TGTGCCAGCAGCTTACAGGGTGTGAACACTGAAGCTCTCTTT.

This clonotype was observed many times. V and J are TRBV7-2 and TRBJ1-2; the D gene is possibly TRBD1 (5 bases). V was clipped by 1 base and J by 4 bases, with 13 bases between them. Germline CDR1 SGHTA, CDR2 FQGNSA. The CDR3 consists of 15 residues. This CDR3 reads CASSLVVGVAYGYTF. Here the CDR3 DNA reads TGTGCCAGCAGCTTAGTTGTGGGGGTCGCCTATGGCTACACCTTC.